Shown below are 16 T cell receptor beta chains from a single sample sequenced in a study of identical twins (TCRdb year 2016). Library prep was done by 5' RACE. Reads for this sample came from an Illumina HiSeq 2000. TCRdb itself trimmed the public reads at Q25 with fastp, ran MiXCR and retained productive beta chains. One record per CDR3 amino acid sequence lists the most common genes and DNA. The table for this sample lists 430,000 or so distinct CDR3 sequences; 24% of them were counted only once. The top ten clones comprise about 3% of the sample. These sequences were also reported in another study, on T cells expressing NK-cell markers.

Sequencing input: CD4+ T cells sorted from blood. The receptors stem from a woman aged 18-29 years in good health.

This rearrangement joins TRBV24-1 to TRBJ2-3; D is undetermined. Germline V gives CDR1 KGHDR, CDR2 SFDVKD. This CDR3 contains 16 residues. V gave up 4 bases and J gave up 2 bases, with 15 bases separating them. CDR3 DNA sequence: TGTGCCACCAGTGAATCCCGGGCCACGGACACAGATACGCAGTATTTT. Translated, it gives CATSESRATDTDTQYF.

This clonotype occurred a few times. V and J are TRBV20-1 and TRBJ1-4, with D unresolved. Per the germline V gene, CDR1 is DFQATT and CDR2 is SNEGSKA (reference sequence). V lost 5 bases, J lost 10 bases, and 11 bases lay in between. This CDR3 contains 11 residues. CDR3 nucleotide sequence: TGCAGTGCTGGCGGGGTGCGAAAACTGTTTTTT. The encoded protein is CSAGGVRKLFF.

In its sample, this clonotype was seen a few times. V is TRBV5-1 and J is TRBJ2-3; possibly TRBD2 for D (5 bases). Trimming shortened V by 3 bases and J by 6 bases, and 14 bases separated the two germline ends. Germline V lookup: CDR1 SGHRS, CDR2 YFSETQ. CDR3 length equals 14 residues. The CDR3 region has the DNA TGCGCCAGCAGCTCGAGCGGAGGTGGGGATACGCAGTATTTT. Residues: CASSSSGGGDTQYF.

This clonotype was seen a handful of times. The chain carries TRBV27 and TRBJ2-5; perhaps TRBD2 as D (5 bases). There are 15 residues in the CDR3. The germline V and J ends were trimmed by 5 bases and 3 bases, with 16 bases remaining between them. CDR1 MNHEY and CDR2 SMNVEV come from the germline V gene (reference sequence). CDR3 sequence (DNA): TGTGCCAGCAGTCCCTCCCCGCGACTAAAAGAGACCCAGTACTTC. This codes for CASSPSPRLKETQYF.

The chain has TRBV6-5 and TRBJ2-7; 8 bases agree with TRBD2. Germline V lookup: CDR1 MNHEY, CDR2 SVGAGI. This CDR3 is built from 15 residues. Trimming cost V 4 bases and J 0 bases; bases outside gene matches: 5. The CDR3 sequence is CASSFQRESSYEQYF. The CDR3 nucleotides are TGTGCCAGCAGTTTCCAGCGGGAGAGCTCCTACGAGCAGTACTTC.

This clonotype was observed a few times. The rearrangement links TRBV3-1 to TRBJ2-5; D assignment may be TRBD1 or TRBD2 (5 bases each). Per the germline V gene, CDR1 is LGHDT and CDR2 is YNNKEL (reference sequence). Trimming cost V 1 base and J 5 bases, with 11 bases left between them. The CDR3 consists of 14 residues. CDR3 in amino acids: CASSQAGPRETQYF. CDR3 in DNA: TGTGCCAGCAGCCAAGCGGGGCCGCGGGAGACCCAGTACTTC.

The V call is TRBV18, the J call TRBJ1-1; 10 nucleotides agree with TRBD1. V lost 4 bases, J lost 5 bases, and 4 bases stayed unmatched. Germline assignment: CDR1 KGHSH and CDR2 LQKENI. The CDR3 has 14 amino acids. The CDR3 nucleotides read TGTGCCAGCTCACTAGGGACAGGGGAAACTGAAGCTTTCTTT. Translation gives CASSLGTGETEAFF.

The chain carries TRBV12-3 or TRBV12-4 and TRBJ2-7; the D gene is possibly TRBD2 (6 bases). The CDR3 length is 12 residues. V was pared by 7 bases and J by 7 bases, with 14 bases between. The chain's CDR3 is CASTLGRGEQYF. The CDR3 nucleotides read TGTGCCAGCACGCTCGGACGGGGGGAGCAGTACTTC.

This chain connects TRBV28 to TRBJ1-5, with D unresolved. Trimming left V 4 bases short and J 8 bases short, with 9 bases between. CDR3 length: 12 amino acids. Germline CDR1 reads MDHEN; CDR2 reads SYDVKM. CDR3 residues: CASSSTWEPQHF. CDR3 nucleotides: TGTGCCAGCAGTTCCACGTGGGAGCCCCAGCATTTT.

This chain links TRBV5-1 with TRBJ2-7; weak D call: TRBD2 (6 bases). The V gene's germline CDR1 is SGHRS and CDR2 YFSETQ. The CDR3 is 13 amino acids. V was pared by 2 bases and J by 5 bases, with 11 bases between. The CDR3 coding sequence is TGCGCCAGCAGCTTACTAGCTCTCGACGAGCAGTACTTC. Its protein is CASSLLALDEQYF.

The chain joins TRBV20-1 to TRBJ2-5, with D perhaps TRBD2 (5 bases). The CDR3 spans 14 residues. V lost 6 bases to trimming and J lost 4 bases, with 18 bases between them. Germline CDR1 is DFQATT and CDR2 is SNEGSKA (reference sequence). The CDR3 here is CSARPRVRLETQYF. CDR3 sequence (DNA): TGCAGTGCCCGGCCGAGGGTCCGGCTAGAGACCCAGTACTTC.

The CDR3 sequence is CASSYSRVGGLDEAFF. The CDR3 region has the DNA TGTGCCAGCAGTTACTCGAGGGTGGGGGGCTTGGATGAAGCTTTCTTT. The chain has TRBV6-5 and TRBJ1-1; a possible D gene is TRBD1 (6 bases). The CDR3 spans 16 residues. Germline-derived CDR1 and CDR2 are MNHEY and SVGAGI. V shed 0 bases and J shed 7 bases, with 18 bases lying between them.

This clonotype has at least ten counts. The chain is built from TRBV2 and TRBJ2-5; 8 positions agree with TRBD2. Germline CDR1 SNHLY, CDR2 FYNNEI. Trimming cost V 6 bases and J 5 bases; bases outside gene matches: 14. The CDR3 length is 16 residues. The CDR3 region has the DNA TGTGCCAGCAGGCCCCCCGTGGGACTAGAGTGGGAGACCCAGTACTTC. Amino acid sequence: CASRPPVGLEWETQYF.

The chain links TRBV2 to TRBJ2-1, with D perhaps TRBD2 (6 bases). Germline V gives CDR1 SNHLY, CDR2 FYNNEI. The CDR3 loop spans 14 amino acids. The ends were cut back, 2 bases at V and 4 bases at J, with 9 bases in the middle. The CDR3 bases are TGTGCCAGCAGTGAACTAGCGAAATACAATGAGCAGTTCTTC. Translation: CASSELAKYNEQFF.

This clonotype turned up a few times. V is TRBV20-1 and J is TRBJ2-1; D perhaps matches TRBD2 (5 bases). The CDR3 sequence is 14 residues long. V was shortened by 3 bases and J by 5 bases, with 14 bases between the two germline ends. CDR1 DFQATT and CDR2 SNEGSKA come from the germline V gene (reference sequence). CDR3 nucleotides: TGCAGTGCTAGTGGACTGCCGCCTAACAATGAGCAGTTCTTC. Residues: CSASGLPPNNEQFF.

This clonotype has more than one count but fewer than ten. The CDR3 loop is CSVGIGANTEAFF. The CDR3 DNA sequence: TGCAGCGTTGGTATAGGGGCGAACACTGAAGCTTTCTTT. This chain uses TRBV29-1 with TRBJ1-1, with a tentative D call TRBD1 (5 bases). The CDR3 loop spans 13 amino acids. Per germline, CDR1 SQVTM and CDR2 ANQGSEA. V was clipped by 4 bases and J by 1 base, with 10 bases between them.